This TCR beta chain appears in the sequencing data of a study of T cell responses to AZD1222 COVID-19 vaccine. Study details: Second-dose groups at about 4 or about 12 weeks were pooled.

TCRdb's copy holds only in-frame clones and misses some; the assay was immunoSEQ multiplex PCR. The sample lists tens of thousands of clones, about 80% seen once, with around 10% in the top ten. A remark on this clone: Its antigen is currently unknown.

The study, taken as a whole, reports: Two doses of AZD1222 preceded a rise in Spike-specific TCR breadth and depth.

Germline lookup yields CDR1 SGHNT and CDR2 YENEEA. CDR3 length: 15 residues. Trimming took 0 bases from V and 1 from J, leaving 9 bases between them. The J gene is TRBJ2-5, the V gene TRBV11-3; D is perhaps TRBD2 (6 bases). Sequenced here: peripheral blood, sampled on day 0 of AZD1222 vaccination. The clonotype originates from an adult in good health. The CDR3 here is CASSLEAGLQETQYF. The CDR3, as DNA: TGTGCCAGCAGCTTAGAAGCGGGTCTCCAAGAGACCCAGTACTTC.